The 5 T cell receptor beta chains given below trace back to one sample, sequenced in a study of technical replicates of blood from a handful of donors. Sequencing was performed with immunoSEQ multiplex PCR; in TCRdb, only in-frame clones are kept and a portion is missing. Altogether nearly 80,000 clones are present, approximately 96% being singletons, with the ten largest covering roughly 0.35%. The sequenced sample was T cells isolated from PBMCs. Every receptor here comes from a human donor in good health.

The chain combines TRBV27 with TRBJ2-7; TRBD1 matches at 7 bases. Trimming at V came to 6 bases and at J to 2 bases, leaving 7 bases not matched to a gene. This CDR3 spans 14 amino acids. The germline V gene encodes CDR1 MNHEY and CDR2 SMNVEV (reference sequence). The chain's CDR3 is CASSPRTGPYEQYF. Written as DNA, the CDR3 is TGTGCCAGCAGCCCTAGGACAGGCCCCTACGAGCAGTACTTC.

This clone was recorded once. CDR3 region: CASSVDLPGTGVYNEQFF. The DNA of the CDR3 is TGTGCCAGCAGCGTAGACCTCCCCGGGACAGGGGTTTACAATGAGCAGTTCTTC. The rearrangement links TRBV9 to TRBJ2-1, with TRBD1 matching over 10 bases. With V trimmed by 0 bases and J by 4 bases, 10 bases remained unmatched. Germline loops: CDR1 SGDLS, CDR2 YYNGEE. The CDR3 runs to 18 residues.

This clone appeared a few times. This sequence joins TRBV18 and TRBJ1-1; D ambiguous. Trimming cost V 3 bases and J 1 base, with 12 bases left between them. This CDR3 has 15 amino acids. Germline V gives CDR1 KGHSH, CDR2 LQKENI. This chain's CDR3 is CASSPGGAWNTEAFF. CDR3 coding DNA: TGTGCCAGCTCACCGGGAGGAGCCTGGAACACTGAAGCTTTCTTT.

The chain couples TRBV15 to TRBJ2-1; no reliable D call. The V end was cut by 4 bases, the J end by 5 bases, with 15 bases between. This CDR3 region has 15 residues. CDR1 is LNHNV, CDR2 YYDKDF, per germline (reference sequence). CDR3 sequence (DNA): TGTGCCACCAGCATATGGCGGCTAGATAACAATGAGCAGTTCTTC. Its translation: CATSIWRLDNNEQFF.

The chain recombines TRBV28 with TRBJ2-1, with D perhaps TRBD2 (5 bases). CDR3 length: 16 amino acids. With 6 bases removed from V and 2 bases from J, the gap between germline ends came to 17 bases. The germline V gene encodes CDR1 MDHEN and CDR2 SYDVKM. Here the CDR3 reads CASSPNSATTYNEQFF. The CDR3 nucleotides are TGTGCCAGCAGCCCCAATAGCGCGACCACCTACAATGAGCAGTTCTTC. Variable domain in full (rest from reference TRBV28 and TRBJ2-1): DVKVTQSSRYLVKRTGEKVFLECVQDMDHENMFWYRQDPGLGLRLIYFSYDVKMKEKGDIPEGYSVSREKKERFSLILESASTNQTSMYLCASSPNSATTYNEQFFGPGTRLTVL.